This T cell receptor beta chain was captured by sequencing in a study of T cells after yellow fever vaccination. In this sample, this clonotype turned up many times. The V gene's germline CDR1 is SGHKS and CDR2 YYEKEE (reference sequence). V lost 2 bases to trimming and J lost 2 bases, with 11 bases between them. The CDR3 has 14 residues. MiXCR, run by TCRdb on the 5' RACE reads, gives a single entry per CDR3 protein. The repertoire includes fewer than 350,000 distinct CDR3 sequences, roughly 3.5% of them detected once, and roughly a quarter sits in the top ten. The sequences come from PBMCs, collected on the day of the yellow fever booster vaccination. This sequence was found in a man aged 18 to 30 who received the YFV17D yellow fever vaccine. This sequence joins TRBV5-5 and TRBJ2-7, with a weak D call TRBD1 (6 bases). CDR3 DNA: TGTGCCAGCAGCTTTGATGCAGGGGCCTACGAGCAGTACGTC. This gives the protein CASSFDAGAYEQYV.